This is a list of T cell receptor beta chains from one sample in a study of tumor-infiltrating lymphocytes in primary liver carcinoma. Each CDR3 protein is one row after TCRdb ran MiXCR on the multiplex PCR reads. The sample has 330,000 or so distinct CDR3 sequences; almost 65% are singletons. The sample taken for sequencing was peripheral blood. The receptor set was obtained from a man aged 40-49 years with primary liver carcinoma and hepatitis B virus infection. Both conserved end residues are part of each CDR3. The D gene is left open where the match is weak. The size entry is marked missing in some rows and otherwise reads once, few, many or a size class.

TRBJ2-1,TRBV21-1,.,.,TGTGCCGGCAGCCTTACCTCCCGCCTAGCGGGAGGCCATGAGCAGTTCTTC,CAGSLTSRLAGGHEQFF
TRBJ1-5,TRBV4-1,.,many,TGCGCCAGCAGCCAAGATCGCACAGGACAAGGCAATCAGCCCCAGCATTTT,CASSQDRTGQGNQPQHF
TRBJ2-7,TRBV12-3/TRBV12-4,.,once,TGTGCCAGAGGTTTAGCGCACTCCTCTTACGAGCAGTACTTC,CARGLAHSSYEQYF
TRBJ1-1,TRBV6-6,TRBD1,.,TGTGCCAGCAGCGTACAGGGGAACACTGAAACTTACTTT,CASSVQGNTETYF
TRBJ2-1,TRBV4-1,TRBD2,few,TGCGCCAGCAGCCAAGAGACTAGCGGGCTTCACAATGAGCAGTTCTTC,CASSQETSGLHNEQFF
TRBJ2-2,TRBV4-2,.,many,TGTGCCAGCAGCCACGGAGACAGAAACACCGGGGAGCTGTTTTTT,CASSHGDRNTGELFF
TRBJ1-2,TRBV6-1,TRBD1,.,TGTGCCTGCAGTGGAGACAGGGTTGGGGGCTACACCTTC,CACSGDRVGGYTF
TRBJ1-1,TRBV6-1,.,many,TGTGCCAGCACCTTGGGGGCAGGGATGGGCACTGAAGCTTTCTTT,CASTLGAGMGTEAFF
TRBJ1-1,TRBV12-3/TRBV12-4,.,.,TGTGCCAGCAGTTTATCTTTCGGATCTAGAGGGGGAACTGAAGCTTTCTTC,CASSLSFGSRGGTEAFF
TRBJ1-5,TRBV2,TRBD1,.,TGTGCCAGCAGTACAGGGGACGGACAGCCCCAGCATTTT,CASSTGDGQPQHF